These 14 T cell receptor beta chains originate from one sample sequenced in a study of human T cells and chemical hapten exposure. TCRdb re-analysed the RACE reads in MiXCR, keeping a single row per CDR3 protein. The sample lists 45,000 or so distinct CDR3 sequences; around 4.5% were seen once. Time point reported: healthy volunteer bleed at 2 weeks. Unseparated into fractions, whole blood served as the source from which total RNA was extracted. The sequenced sample consisted of whole blood. Source of these receptors: a human donor in good health. Some clones in this sample may be carry-over from other donors' samples.

The chain combines TRBV29-1 with TRBJ2-4; 7 positions agree with TRBD2. Looked up from germline, CDR1 is SQVTM and CDR2 is ANQGSEA. V trimming: 0 bases; J trimming: 6 bases; junction bases outside the gene matches: 5. This CDR3 region has 14 residues. This CDR3 reads CSVEDWGGINIQYF. CDR3 sequence (DNA): TGCAGCGTTGAAGATTGGGGGGGGATAAACATTCAGTACTTC.

This clonotype has just a few counts. The rearrangement uses TRBV7-2 and TRBJ2-1, with D unclear. Deletions cut 1 base from V and 7 bases from J, with 5 bases between. This CDR3 contains 12 residues. Germline CDR1 and CDR2: SGHTA and FQGNSA. Here the CDR3 reads CASSLDVNEQFF. Written as DNA, the CDR3 is TGTGCCAGCAGCTTAGACGTGAATGAGCAGTTCTTC.

This clonotype was recorded at least ten times. V usage is TRBV5-1 and J usage is TRBJ2-4; D might be TRBD2 (6 bases). There are 14 residues in the CDR3. Trimming shortened V by 4 bases and J by 0 bases, and 8 bases separated the two germline ends. Germline-derived CDR1 and CDR2 are SGHRS and YFSETQ. CDR3 sequence (DNA): TGCGCCAGCAGCCCGCGGGGAGCCAAAAACATTCAGTACTTC. Its protein is CASSPRGAKNIQYF.

This clonotype was picked up many times. This chain uses TRBV6-5 with TRBJ2-1; D is undetermined. Germline-derived CDR1 and CDR2 are MNHEY and SVGAGI. The CDR3 consists of 14 residues. The V gene lost 2 bases and the J gene lost 4 bases, with 9 bases spanning the gap. The CDR3 coding sequence is TGTGCCAGCAGTTACCGAGTCCTTTACAATGAGCAGTTCTTC. Translated, it gives CASSYRVLYNEQFF.

This clonotype was counted at least ten times. V is TRBV20-1 and J is TRBJ2-1; 8 bases fit TRBD2. This CDR3 has 17 amino acids. V dropped 6 bases and J dropped 8; count of bases not matched to a gene: 21. Germline V gene lookup returns CDR1 DFQATT and CDR2 SNEGSKA (reference sequence). CDR3 nucleotide sequence: TGCAGTGCCCTCGGTGGGGTTGTAGTAGCGGGGTGGGATGAGCAGTTCTTC. Protein: CSALGGVVVAGWDEQFF.

This clonotype was recorded at least ten times. The genes are TRBV4-1 and TRBJ2-1; 12 bases fit TRBD2. This CDR3 is built from 17 residues. The germline gives CDR1 MGHRA, CDR2 YSYEKL. With V trimmed by 1 base and J by 5 bases, 6 bases remained unmatched. CDR3 region: CASSQVVRTSGDNEQFF. In DNA form, the CDR3 reads TGCGCCAGCAGCCAAGTGGTTAGGACTAGCGGGGACAATGAGCAGTTCTTC.

This clonotype was detected ten times or more. This rearrangement joins TRBV11-2 to TRBJ2-5, with D possibly being TRBD1 (6 bases). Germline loops: CDR1 SGHAT, CDR2 FQNNGV. CDR3 size: 16 residues. Trimming pared 4 bases from V and 5 bases from J, leaving 20 bases between. DNA for the CDR3: TGTGCCAGCAGCTCTAAAGGGAACAGGGTCAGGGAGACCCAGTACTTC. This encodes CASSSKGNRVRETQYF.

The chain carries TRBV7-2 and TRBJ2-3; D is perhaps TRBD2 (5 bases). Trimming removed 5 bases from V and 4 bases from J, with 13 bases in between. The CDR3 runs 14 residues. Per the germline V gene, CDR1 is SGHTA and CDR2 is FQGNSA. CDR3 protein: CASSQRTGADTQYF. The CDR3 nucleotides are TGTGCCAGCAGCCAGAGGACCGGGGCAGATACGCAGTATTTT.

This clonotype was seen a few times. V usage is TRBV6-5 and J usage is TRBJ2-2, with TRBD1 matching over 7 bases. Trimming removed 2 bases from V and 3 bases from J; junction bases left unmatched: 3. This CDR3 has 15 residues. Germline lookup yields CDR1 MNHEY and CDR2 SVGAGI. CDR3 residues: CASSYDRVDTGELFF. CDR3 bases: TGTGCCAGCAGTTACGACAGGGTCGACACCGGGGAGCTGTTTTTT.

By share of the sample, this clonotype is medium-sized (0.01 to 0.1%). The chain combines TRBV10-2 with TRBJ2-1, with 12 bases fitting TRBD2. Germline V gives CDR1 WSHSY, CDR2 SAAADI. The CDR3 consists of 17 residues. Unmatched junction bases numbered 2, after V lost 2 bases and J lost 0 bases. The CDR3 loop is CASSEPGLAGSYNEQFF. As DNA, the CDR3 is TGCGCCAGCAGTGAGCCGGGACTAGCGGGCTCCTACAATGAGCAGTTCTTC.

This clonotype has a count of ten or more. The chain employs TRBV7-2 and TRBJ2-7; D gene ambiguous. Trimming took off 2 bases at V and 3 bases at J, with 8 bases between the two ends. CDR1 and CDR2 (germline): SGHTA, FQGNSA. The CDR3 contains 13 residues. CDR3 amino acids: CASSLNRDYEQYF. The DNA of the CDR3 is TGTGCCAGCAGCTTAAATCGAGACTACGAGCAGTACTTC.

The rearrangement links TRBV28 to TRBJ1-2; TRBD1 matches at 9 bases. Germline V gives CDR1 MDHEN, CDR2 SYDVKM. J was trimmed by 5 bases and V by 4 bases; bases with no gene match: 14. This CDR3 region has 17 residues. CDR3 DNA sequence: TGTGCCAGCAGTTCAACCGGGACAGGGTCTCCTCTATATGGCTACACCTTC. Protein: CASSSTGTGSPLYGYTF.

In its sample, this clonotype was seen many times. The rearrangement joins TRBV9 to TRBJ2-1; TRBD1 might be the D (6 bases). Between the trimmed V and J ends, which lost 2 bases and 8 bases, there was a span of 14 bases. The CDR3 runs 14 residues. Germline V gene lookup returns CDR1 SGDLS and CDR2 YYNGEE. This CDR3 reads CASSVGGPRDEQFF. CDR3 bases: TGTGCCAGCAGCGTTGGGGGCCCCAGAGATGAGCAGTTCTTC. Supplemented by reference TRBV9 and TRBJ2-1, the full variable domain reads DSGVTQTPKHLITATGQRVTLRCSPRSGDLSVYWYQQSLDQGLQFLIQYYNGEERAKGNILERFSAQQFPDLHSELNLSSLELGDSALYFCASSVGGPRDEQFFGPGTRLTVL.

The sample holds many counts of this clonotype. The chain combines TRBV12-3 or TRBV12-4 with TRBJ2-7; tentative D call: TRBD2 (6 bases). The ends were cut back, 5 bases at V and 4 bases at J, with 18 bases in the middle. This CDR3 region has 15 residues. Here the CDR3 DNA reads TGTGCCAGCAGTCCCGGACTACGACGGCGGTACGAGCAGTACTTC. Translated, it gives CASSPGLRRRYEQYF.